This TCR beta chain was sequenced during a study of regulatory T cells in long-lasting Graves disease. Regarding the study as a whole: Newly diagnosed Graves' patients exceeded persistent ones in TCR diversity.

Time point given: persistent/refractory GD, antithyroid drugs over 5 years with positive TRAb. The authors made the TCR library using RNA they extracted from PBMCs. For this clonotype: Its antigen is undetermined. Just one base apart from a much larger clone, this may be a read error.

Arm-PCR with iRepertoire HTBI primers amplified the CDR3 regions for these TCR beta libraries. TCRdb reanalysed the multiplex PCR reads using MiXCR and keeps one entry per CDR3 protein. The sample carries 400,000 to 500,000 distinct CDR3 sequences, 21% recorded once. CDR3 size: 15 residues. V was trimmed by 7 bases and J by 3 bases, leaving 18 bases between them. Per the germline V gene, CDR1 is MNHNS and CDR2 is SASEGT. The sequence was collected from a female donor with Graves disease. This specimen consisted of peripheral blood mononuclear cells (PBMCs), obtained when the disease was refractory, from a patient treated with antithyroid drugs. V and J are TRBV6-1 and TRBJ2-5; D not resolved. CDR3 in DNA: TGTGCCAGCAAAAGGCCTAGTCGAACAGAAGAGACCCAGTACTTC. Translating it yields CASKRPSRTEETQYF.